This entry lists 5 T cell receptor beta chains sequenced from one sample in a study of a mutant IDH1 vaccine in newly diagnosed glioma. The time point is: week 23, last vaccination. Doses of 300 ug of mutant IDH1 20-mer peptide were given with topical imiquimod. What these receptors recognize is not known. TCRdb keeps only in-frame clones here, not all; method: immunoSEQ multiplex PCR. The table includes about 55,000 clones, 80% detected once. The specimen comprised PBMCs, sampled from a glioma patient whose treatment included an IDH1 peptide vaccine. The origin of the receptors is a man in his forties or fifties with glioma.

This chain links TRBV28 with TRBJ1-2; possibly TRBD1 for D (6 bases). There are 13 residues in the CDR3. With 3 bases removed from V and 5 bases from J, the gap between germline ends came to 10 bases. Germline V gene sequence: CDR1 MDHEN, CDR2 SYDVKM. The CDR3 here is CASSFGQGYGYTF. CDR3 nucleotide sequence: TGTGCCAGCAGTTTTGGTCAGGGGTATGGCTACACCTTC.

In the case of this clone: Other DNA sequences in the sample encode the same CDR3. The gene calls are TRBV7-9 and TRBJ2-5; D not resolved. The CDR3 sequence is 11 residues long. Germline assignment: CDR1 SEHNR and CDR2 FQNEAQ (reference sequence). V gave up 0 bases and J gave up 5 bases, with 1 base separating them. This CDR3 reads CASSLAETQYF. The DNA of the CDR3 is TGTGCCAGCAGCTTAGCCGAGACCCAGTACTTC.

The V gene is TRBV7-6, the J gene TRBJ2-5; TRBD2 agrees at 15 bases. The junction had 6 bases not matched to a gene; V was cut back by 5 bases and J by 2 bases. Germline V gene sequence: CDR1 SGHVS, CDR2 FNYEAQ. The CDR3 extends over 17 amino acids. CDR3 bases: TGTGCCAGCAGCCCCCGGACTAGCGGGGGGGGACAAGAGACCCAGTACTTC. This encodes CASSPRTSGGGQETQYF.

This rearrangement joins TRBV7-6 to TRBJ2-3, with D hard to call. Germline V gives CDR1 SGHVS, CDR2 FNYEAQ. The CDR3 runs to 14 residues. V lost 2 bases, J lost 4 bases, and 10 bases lay in between. The CDR3 nucleotides read TGTGCCAGCAGCTTAAGTGGTGGGGCAGATACGCAGTATTTT. This encodes CASSLSGGADTQYF.

This clone has only one observation. The V gene is TRBV29-1, the J gene TRBJ1-1; 9 nucleotides match TRBD1. Unmatched junction bases numbered 9, after V lost 4 bases and J lost 3 bases. The CDR3 runs 15 residues. Germline assignment: CDR1 SQVTM and CDR2 ANQGSEA. CDR3 sequence (DNA): TGCAGCGTTGGGTGGTTACAGGGGGCGGACACTGAAGCTTTCTTT. It codes for CSVGWLQGADTEAFF.